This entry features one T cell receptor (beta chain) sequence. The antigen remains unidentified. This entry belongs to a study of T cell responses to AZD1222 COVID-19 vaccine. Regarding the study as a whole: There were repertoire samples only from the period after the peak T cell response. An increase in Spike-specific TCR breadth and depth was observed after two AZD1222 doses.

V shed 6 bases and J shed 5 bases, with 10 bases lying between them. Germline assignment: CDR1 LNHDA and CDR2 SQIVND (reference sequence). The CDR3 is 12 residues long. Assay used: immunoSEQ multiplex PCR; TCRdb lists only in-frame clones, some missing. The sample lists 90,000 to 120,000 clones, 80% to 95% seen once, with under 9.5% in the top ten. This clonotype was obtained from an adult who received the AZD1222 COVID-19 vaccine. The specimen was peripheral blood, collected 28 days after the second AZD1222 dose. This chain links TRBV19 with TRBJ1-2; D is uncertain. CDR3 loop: CASSWKEYGYTF. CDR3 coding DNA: TGTGCCAGTAGCTGGAAAGAGTATGGCTACACCTTC.